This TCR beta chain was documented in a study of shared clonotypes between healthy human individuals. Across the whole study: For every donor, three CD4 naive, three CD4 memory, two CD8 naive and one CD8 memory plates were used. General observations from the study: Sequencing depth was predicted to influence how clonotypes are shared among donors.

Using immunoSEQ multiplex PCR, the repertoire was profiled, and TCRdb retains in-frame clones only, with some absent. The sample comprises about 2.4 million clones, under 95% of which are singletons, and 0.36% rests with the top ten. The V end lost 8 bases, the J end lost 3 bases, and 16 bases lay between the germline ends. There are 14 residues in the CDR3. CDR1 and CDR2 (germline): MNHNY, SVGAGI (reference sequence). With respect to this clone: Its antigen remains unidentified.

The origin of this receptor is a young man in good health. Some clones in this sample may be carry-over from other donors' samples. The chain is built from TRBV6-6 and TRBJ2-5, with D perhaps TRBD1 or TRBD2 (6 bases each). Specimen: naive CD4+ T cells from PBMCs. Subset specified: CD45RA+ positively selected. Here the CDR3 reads CASLRGLGEETQYF. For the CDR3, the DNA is TGTGCCAGCCTACGGGGGCTTGGTGAAGAGACCCAGTACTTC.